This TCR beta chain appears in the sequencing data of a study of shared T cell receptors in the human thymus. Germline-derived CDR1 and CDR2 are MRHNA and SNTAGT. The CDR3 extends over 19 amino acids. The J segment lost 8 bases and the V segment lost 2 bases, leaving 20 bases of the junction unmatched. Clones were sequenced by immunoSEQ multiplex PCR, and TCRdb holds only the in-frame ones, with some missing. This sample has about 380,000 clones, with more than 85% found just once. The origin of this receptor is a human donor. The sample taken for sequencing was thymocytes. The genes are TRBV6-4 and TRBJ2-1, with 8 bases identical to TRBD2. The CDR3 DNA sequence: TGTGCCAGCAGTGACGGCCCCCAACTAGCGGAGGGGGGAAAGGATGAGCAGTTCTTC. Amino acid sequence: CASSDGPQLAEGGKDEQFF.